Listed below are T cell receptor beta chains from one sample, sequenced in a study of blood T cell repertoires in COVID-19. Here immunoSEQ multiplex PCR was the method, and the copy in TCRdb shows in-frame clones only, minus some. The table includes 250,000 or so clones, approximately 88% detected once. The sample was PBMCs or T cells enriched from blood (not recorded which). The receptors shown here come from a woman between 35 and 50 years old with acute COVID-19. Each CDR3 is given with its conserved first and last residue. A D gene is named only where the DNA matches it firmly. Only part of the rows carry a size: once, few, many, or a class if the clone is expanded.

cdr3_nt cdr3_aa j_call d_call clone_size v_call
TGTGCCAGCAGTCCCCGACAGGGCACTGAAGCTTTCTTT CASSPRQGTEAFF TRBJ1-1 TRBD1 - TRBV12-3/TRBV12-4
TGTGCCAGCAGCCCGGGAGGGGGAACAACTAATGAAAAACTGTTTTTT CASSPGGGTTNEKLFF TRBJ1-4 - - TRBV5-4
TGCGCCAGCAGCTTGCCGGGGGACAGCGAGTTCTTC CASSLPGDSEFF TRBJ2-1 - - TRBV5-1
TGTGCCAGCAGTTTGGCCCACGAGCAGTACTTC CASSLAHEQYF TRBJ2-7 - - TRBV12-3/TRBV12-4
TGTGCCAGCAGCTCCGGAACGGGAGCCCCTCGCGGCTACACCTTC CASSSGTGAPRGYTF TRBJ1-2 - - TRBV5-6
TGTGCCAGTACCCTCAGGGGCCTGAACACTGAAGCTTTCTTT CASTLRGLNTEAFF TRBJ1-1 - - TRBV19
TGTGCCAGTAGTATCGGGACTAGTGGGGCCAACGTCCTGACTTTC CASSIGTSGANVLTF TRBJ2-6 TRBD2 - TRBV19
TGTGCCAGCAGCCGTCTCCGGGACAGTAATTCACCCCTCCACTTT CASSRLRDSNSPLHF TRBJ1-6 TRBD1 - TRBV7-8
TGTGCCAGCAGCAAAGTGGCGGGAGCTGAAAAACTGTTTTTT CASSKVAGAEKLFF TRBJ1-4 - - TRBV21-1
TGCGCCAGCAGCTTCATTGACACGACAGATACGCAGTATTTT CASSFIDTTDTQYF TRBJ2-3 - - TRBV5-1
TGTGCCAGCAGCTTATCCGGGGGTCTAGGCTATGGCTACACCTTC CASSLSGGLGYGYTF TRBJ1-2 - - TRBV7-9
TGTGCCAGCTCACCACCGTTACCCGGGCAGGGGACCGGGGAGCTGTTTTTT CASSPPLPGQGTGELFF TRBJ2-2 - - TRBV18
TGCGCCAGCAGGGACAGGGCCCCCGACACAGATACGCAGTATTTT CASRDRAPDTDTQYF TRBJ2-3 TRBD1 once TRBV4-1
TGCGCCAGCAGCCACCGACAGGGGGCCCTACTCTCTGGGGCCAACGTCCTGACTTTC CASSHRQGALLSGANVLTF TRBJ2-6 TRBD1 - TRBV4-1
TGTGCCAGCAGCTTAAGCGGTACTTCTGGAAACACCATATATTTT CASSLSGTSGNTIYF TRBJ1-3 - - TRBV7-2
TGTGCCATCAGTAATAGCGGGACCAACACCGGGGAGCTGTTTTTT CAISNSGTNTGELFF TRBJ2-2 TRBD2 - TRBV10-3
TGTGCCAGCAGTTCACCGGGAGCGGATGAGCAGTTCTTC CASSSPGADEQFF TRBJ2-1 - - TRBV27
TGTGCCAGCAGTCGGGGACAGGTGGCGTCTGGAAACACCATATATTTT CASSRGQVASGNTIYF TRBJ1-3 TRBD1 - TRBV6-2/TRBV6-3
TGTGCCAGCAGTACGACAGGGGGGACTGAAGCTTTCTTT CASSTTGGTEAFF TRBJ1-1 TRBD1 - TRBV12-3/TRBV12-4
TGTGCCAGCAGCCAAAGAATTGATGCAGGGGGCACTGAAGCTTTCTTT CASSQRIDAGGTEAFF TRBJ1-1 TRBD1 - TRBV4-2
TGTGCCAGCAGCCTTGTAGGACAGGGGGCACGGGGTCAGTACTTC CASSLVGQGARGQYF TRBJ2-7 TRBD1 once TRBV5-5
TGTGCCAGCAGCCAAGTGATAGCGGGAGCGAGGGGCCCCTACAATGAGCAGTTCTTC CASSQVIAGARGPYNEQFF TRBJ2-1 TRBD2 - TRBV3-1/TRBV3-2
TGTGCCAGCACCGCTCCGGGACTAGCTGGCAATGAGCAGTTCTTC CASTAPGLAGNEQFF TRBJ2-1 TRBD2 - TRBV11-2
TGCGCCAGCAGTTACGACAGGCTAAGCTATGGCTACACCTTC CASSYDRLSYGYTF TRBJ1-2 - - TRBV10-2
TGCGCCAGCAGACAGGGAGCCAAAAACATTCAGTACTTC CASRQGAKNIQYF TRBJ2-4 - - TRBV10-2
TGTGCCAGCAGTTACTCGAGGGCAGGGGTACAACCCCTCCACTTT CASSYSRAGVQPLHF TRBJ1-6 - - TRBV6-5
TGCGCCAGCAGCCACGGCGGAGACGAGCAGTACTTC CASSHGGDEQYF TRBJ2-7 - - TRBV4-3
TGCAGCGTTGCGGACAGGGGATACAATCAGCCCCAGCATTTT CSVADRGYNQPQHF TRBJ1-5 TRBD1 - TRBV29-1
TGTGCCTGGAGTTCCCCGGCGACAACTGAAGCTTTCTTT CAWSSPATTEAFF TRBJ1-1 - - TRBV30
TGTGCCAGCAGTGAGGTGGGGGCGCGCACCTTC CASSEVGARTF TRBJ1-2 - - TRBV2
TGTGCCAGCAGCTTAGGAGGGGGAAGAGTCACCGGGGAGCTGTTTTTT CASSLGGGRVTGELFF TRBJ2-2 - - TRBV7-9
TGTGCCAGCAGCTTAGCTGCGTCGACGGGGTTCTATGGCTACACCTTC CASSLAASTGFYGYTF TRBJ1-2 - - TRBV11-2
TGTGCCAGCAGCCAAGACTCAGCGACAGCGAACACTGAAGCTTTCTTT CASSQDSATANTEAFF TRBJ1-1 - - TRBV4-2
TGTGCCAGCAGCTTACGGACGGGGGGGCGGAATGAGCAGTTCTTC CASSLRTGGRNEQFF TRBJ2-1 TRBD2 - TRBV7-8
TGTGCCAGTAGTTTCACCGGGACAGGGCTCAGCAATCAGCCCCAGCATTTT CASSFTGTGLSNQPQHF TRBJ1-5 TRBD1 once TRBV19
TGTGCCACCAGCCAACCGGGACTCCACAATGAGCAGTTCTTC CATSQPGLHNEQFF TRBJ2-1 - - TRBV24-1
TGTGCCAGCAGCTCTACGGGACAGGGGGCCGGCGGGGAGCTGTTTTTT CASSSTGQGAGGELFF TRBJ2-2 TRBD1 once TRBV7-9
TGTGCCAGCAGCCAGACTAGCGGGGGTCTCCATACGCAGTATTTT CASSQTSGGLHTQYF TRBJ2-3 TRBD2 - TRBV7-2
TGCGCCAGCAGCTGGGCGGGAGGCTTCACAGATACGCAGTATTTT CASSWAGGFTDTQYF TRBJ2-3 TRBD2 - TRBV5-1
TGTGCCAGCAGGTCGGGGGAAGGGGCCAACGTCCTGACTTTC CASRSGEGANVLTF TRBJ2-6 - - TRBV6-5
TGTGCCAGCAGTTTACCGGGACTAGCCTACAATGAGCAGTTCTTC CASSLPGLAYNEQFF TRBJ2-1 TRBD2 - TRBV27
TGTGCCAGCAGTGACCCTAGACGGGAGCAGTATTTT CASSDPRREQYF TRBJ2-3 - once TRBV25-1
TGTGCCACCAGTGATCCCGCTAGCGGTAGCACAGATACGCAGTATTTT CATSDPASGSTDTQYF TRBJ2-3 TRBD2 once TRBV24-1
TGCGCCAGCAGCCAAGAGCGGGCTAGCGGGTACAATGAGCAGTTCTTC CASSQERASGYNEQFF TRBJ2-1 TRBD2 once TRBV4-3
TGTGCCTGGAGTGTACTAACCCTGGGCACTGAAGCTTTCTTT CAWSVLTLGTEAFF TRBJ1-1 - once TRBV30
TGTGCCACCAGCAGTCTGGAAGGGGCCAATGAGCAGTTCTTC CATSSLEGANEQFF TRBJ2-1 - - TRBV15
TGTGCCTGGAGTCATAGCGTTCAAGAGACCCAGTACTTC CAWSHSVQETQYF TRBJ2-5 - - TRBV30
TGTGCCAGCAGCTTACTGAGAGAGACCCAGTACTTC CASSLLRETQYF TRBJ2-5 - - TRBV7-2